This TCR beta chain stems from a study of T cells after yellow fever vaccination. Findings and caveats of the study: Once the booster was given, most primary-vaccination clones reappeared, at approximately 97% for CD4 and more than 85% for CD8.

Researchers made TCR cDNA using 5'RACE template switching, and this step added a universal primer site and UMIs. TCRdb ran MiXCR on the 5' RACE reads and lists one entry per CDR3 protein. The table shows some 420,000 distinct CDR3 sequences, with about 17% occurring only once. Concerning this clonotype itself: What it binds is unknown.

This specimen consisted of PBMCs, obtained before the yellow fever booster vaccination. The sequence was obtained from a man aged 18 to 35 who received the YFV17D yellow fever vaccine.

The DNA of the CDR3 is TGTGCCAGCAGTACCCGGGACAGGGCTTCAACTACGAACGAGCAGTACTTC. This translates into CASSTRDRASTTNEQYF. The rearrangement joins TRBV12-3 or TRBV12-4 to TRBJ2-7, with 9 bases matching TRBD1. Trimming cost V 5 bases and J 5 bases; bases outside gene matches: 16. The CDR3 consists of 17 residues.